This T cell receptor (beta chain) appears in the sequencing data of a study of blood T cells in healthy people across ages. Study results and caveats: Relative to aged donors, long-lived donors carried more naive CD4+ cells and displayed higher diversity.

On this clonotype itself: Its antigen is not known.

V dropped 5 bases and J dropped 9; count of bases not matched to a gene: 13. CDR1 and CDR2 from the germline V gene are MNHNS and SASEGT. CDR3 length equals 16 residues. Through a sample-barcoded 5' primer and a J-beta primer mix, a second PCR was run for 7 to 11 cycles. MiXCR, applied by TCRdb to the 5' RACE reads, yields one record per CDR3 protein. The top ten hold 15% to 20% of the sample, which has 790,000 or so distinct CDR3 sequences, 35% to 50% seen once. This sequence joins TRBV6-1 and TRBJ1-5; 10 nucleotides match TRBD1. Material: blood. The clonotype was recovered from an elderly man in good health. The CDR3 sequence is CASSSADRGPSGPQHF. As DNA, the CDR3 is TGTGCCAGCAGTTCGGCCGACAGGGGGCCTTCGGGGCCCCAGCATTTT.